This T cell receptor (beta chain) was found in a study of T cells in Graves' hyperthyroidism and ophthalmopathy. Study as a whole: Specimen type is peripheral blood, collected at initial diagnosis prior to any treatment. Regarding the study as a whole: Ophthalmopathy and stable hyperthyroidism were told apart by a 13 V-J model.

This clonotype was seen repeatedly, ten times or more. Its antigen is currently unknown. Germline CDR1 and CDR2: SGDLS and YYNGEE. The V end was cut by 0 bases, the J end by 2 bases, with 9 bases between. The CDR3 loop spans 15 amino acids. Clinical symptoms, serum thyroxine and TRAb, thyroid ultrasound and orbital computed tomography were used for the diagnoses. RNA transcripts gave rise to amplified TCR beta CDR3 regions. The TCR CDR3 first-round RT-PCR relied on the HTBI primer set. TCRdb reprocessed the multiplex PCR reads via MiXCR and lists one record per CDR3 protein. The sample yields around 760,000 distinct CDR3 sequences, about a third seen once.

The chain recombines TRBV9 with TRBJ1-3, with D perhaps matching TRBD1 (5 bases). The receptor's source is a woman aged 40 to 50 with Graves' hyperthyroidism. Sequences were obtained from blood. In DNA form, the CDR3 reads TGTGCCAGCAGCGTAGGGGGCATCGCTGGAAACACCATATATTTT. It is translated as CASSVGGIAGNTIYF.